This TCR beta chain was found in a study of cytomegalovirus exposure and HLA in healthy donors. Concerning this clone: Its antigen is currently unknown.

CDR3 length equals 13 residues. Per germline, CDR1 SGHRS and CDR2 YFSETQ. The V and J ends lost 0 bases and 5 bases respectively, with 8 bases between them. This PCR relied on a set of 60 Vbeta primers and 13 Jbeta primers. TCRdb's table, derived via immunoSEQ multiplex PCR, lists solely in-frame clones and lacks some. The sample consists of about 130,000 clones, more than 9% of them appearing once. Findings of the study overall: A later analysis reportedly found that, within productive TCRs, an Asian-associated ancestry cluster had fewer N-insertions than the mean observed across the approximately 670 donors. Prediction of most subjects' HLA-A and HLA-B alleles by TCR beta sequences was reportedly accurate.

J is TRBJ2-5 and V is TRBV5-1, with D possibly TRBD1 on 5 matching bases. The sequence derives from a woman under 30 in good health and CMV-seropositive. Material for sequencing was PBMCs. The CDR3 DNA sequence: TGCGCCAGCAGCTTGGCAGGGATGGAGACCCAGTACTTC. Protein product: CASSLAGMETQYF.